A selection of T cell receptor beta chains follows, all from one sample in a study of monozygotic twins with cystic fibrosis. Profiling relied on immunoSEQ multiplex PCR, and the TCRdb table lists in-frame clones only, not all of them. The profile shows roughly 19,000 clones, around 97% of them singletons. What was sequenced was blood. The receptors derive from a young woman with cystic fibrosis. Both conserved end residues are part of each CDR3. A D gene is named only where the DNA matches it firmly. Rows may omit the clone size; those that give it use once, few, many or a size class.

j_call,clone_size,v_call,d_call,cdr3_aa,cdr3_nt
TRBJ1-6,NA,TRBV6-5,NA,CASRGVHGHNSPLHF,TGTGCCAGCCGGGGAGTACACGGTCATAATTCACCCCTCCACTTT
TRBJ2-1,NA,TRBV10-3,TRBD2,CATGLAGGNNEQFF,TGTGCCACCGGACTAGCGGGGGGGAACAATGAGCAGTTCTTC
TRBJ1-4,NA,TRBV27,NA,CASSRKPTNEKLFF,TGTGCCAGCAGCCGGAAGCCGACTAATGAAAAACTGTTTTTT
TRBJ2-5,NA,TRBV4-1,NA,CASSETGGHQETQYF,TGCGCCAGCAGCGAGACGGGGGGCCACCAAGAGACCCAGTACTTC
TRBJ1-1,NA,TRBV10-2,NA,CASSEAGPGEAFF,TGCGCCAGCAGTGAGGCAGGGCCTGGGGAAGCTTTCTTT
TRBJ1-1,NA,TRBV5-1,NA,CASSPLTVAEAFF,TGCGCCAGCAGCCCTCTTACGGTCGCGGAAGCTTTCTTT
TRBJ2-3,NA,TRBV10-3,TRBD2,CAISEGRGGTDTQYF,TGTGCCATCAGTGAGGGGCGGGGGGGCACAGATACGCAGTATTTT
TRBJ1-1,NA,TRBV20-1,NA,CSAIRTAEAFF,TGCAGTGCCATACGCACGGCTGAAGCTTTCTTT
TRBJ1-2,few,TRBV6-1,NA,CASSEGTGNYGYTF,TGTGCCAGCAGTGAAGGAACCGGTAACTATGGCTACACCTTC
TRBJ1-2,NA,TRBV7-9,NA,CASSLQIYGYTF,TGTGCCAGCAGCCTGCAGATTTATGGCTACACCTTC
TRBJ1-3,NA,TRBV7-6,NA,CASSLDRAGNTIYF,TGTGCCAGCAGCTTAGACAGGGCTGGAAACACCATATATTTT
TRBJ2-5,once,TRBV6-5,NA,CASSWGGTQYF,TGTGCCAGCAGTTGGGGTGGTACCCAGTACTTC
TRBJ2-7,NA,TRBV11-2,TRBD1,CASSFVGSWRDRDEQYF,TGTGCCAGCAGCTTCGTCGGTTCATGGCGGGACAGGGACGAGCAGTACTTC
TRBJ1-5,NA,TRBV5-6,NA,CASSLGFSPNQPQHF,TGTGCCAGCAGCTTGGGGTTCTCCCCTAATCAGCCCCAGCATTTT
TRBJ2-5,once,TRBV29-1,NA,CSVEQVYKETQYF,TGCAGCGTTGAGCAAGTTTACAAAGAGACCCAGTACTTC
TRBJ2-7,NA,TRBV28,NA,CASQIGTRIVEQYF,TGTGCCAGTCAGATTGGGACACGGATCGTCGAGCAGTACTTC
TRBJ2-7,NA,TRBV6-1,NA,CASSHRALGEGQYF,TGTGCCAGCAGTCACCGGGCCCTCGGAGAGGGGCAGTACTTC
TRBJ1-4,NA,TRBV5-4,NA,CASSSSGPYEKLFF,TGTGCCAGCAGCTCCTCTGGCCCTTATGAAAAACTGTTTTTT
TRBJ2-1,once,TRBV7-2,TRBD2,CASKAGIYEQFF,TGTGCCAGCAAAGCGGGAATCTATGAGCAGTTCTTC
TRBJ2-3,NA,TRBV7-2,NA,CASSLEADTQYF,TGTGCCAGCAGCTTAGAAGCAGATACGCAGTATTTT
TRBJ1-2,NA,TRBV6-1,TRBD1,CASENGQGHGYTF,TGTGCCAGCGAAAACGGACAGGGCCATGGCTACACCTTC
TRBJ2-2,NA,TRBV15,NA,CATSRSSRAANTGELFF,TGTGCCACCAGCAGATCAAGTAGGGCGGCGAACACCGGGGAGCTGTTTTTT
TRBJ2-5,NA,TRBV6-4,TRBD2,CASSATGGQETQYF,TGTGCCAGCAGTGCTACGGGGGGCCAAGAGACCCAGTACTTC
TRBJ2-1,NA,TRBV19,NA,CASSIDGGQGGEQFF,TGTGCCAGTAGTATAGATGGAGGTCAAGGTGGGGAGCAGTTCTTC
TRBJ1-2,NA,TRBV6-6,NA,CASSSEGRRRTYGYTF,TGTGCCAGCAGTTCAGAGGGCAGGAGAAGGACCTATGGCTACACCTTC
TRBJ2-2,NA,TRBV5-1,NA,CASSLLGTTTGELFF,TGCGCCAGCAGCTTGCTGGGGACAACGACCGGGGAGCTGTTTTTT
TRBJ2-5,NA,TRBV7-7,NA,CASSLSLGLETQYF,TGTGCCAGCAGCTTAAGCTTAGGGTTGGAGACCCAGTACTTC
TRBJ1-1,once,TRBV15,NA,CATSRARGGRSTMNTEAFF,TGTGCCACCAGCAGAGCAAGGGGGGGCAGGAGCACCATGAACACTGAAGCTTTCTTT
TRBJ1-2,NA,TRBV9,NA,CASSVGGGLLYGYTF,TGTGCCAGCAGCGTAGGTGGGGGCCTCCTCTATGGCTACACCTTC
TRBJ2-3,NA,TRBV27,NA,CASRPVGAPDTQYF,TGTGCCAGCAGGCCGGTGGGGGCACCAGATACGCAGTATTTT
TRBJ2-7,NA,TRBV7-9,NA,CASSPRGHEQYF,TGTGCCAGCAGCCCGAGGGGCCACGAGCAGTACTTC
TRBJ1-1,NA,TRBV6-5,NA,CASSYYPDTTEAFF,TGTGCCAGCAGTTACTACCCGGATACCACTGAAGCTTTCTTT
TRBJ1-1,NA,TRBV18,NA,CASSPRIGAGMNTEAFF,TGTGCCAGCTCACCGCGGATCGGGGCGGGAATGAACACTGAAGCTTTCTTT
TRBJ2-3,NA,TRBV25-1,NA,CASSVGNGGATDTQYF,TGTGCCAGCAGTGTGGGCAATGGGGGGGCCACAGATACGCAGTATTTT
TRBJ2-3,NA,TRBV5-4,TRBD2,CASSLELAGGSDTQYF,TGTGCCAGCAGCTTGGAGCTAGCGGGGGGGTCAGATACGCAGTATTTT